This entry describes one T cell receptor beta chain. Its antigen is not known. The source of the sample is a study of siplizumab effects on memory and regulatory T cells. The ends were cut back, 4 bases at V and 5 bases at J, with 20 bases in the middle. The V gene's germline CDR1 is SQVTM and CDR2 ANQGSEA. The CDR3 loop spans 15 amino acids. Points from the study as a whole: Naive T cells looked more diverse than memory cells, and they looked like major contributors to the alloresponse. Whether the proliferating Tregs (from siplizumab cultures) were suppressive was not confirmed.

Sequencing was performed with immunoSEQ multiplex PCR; in TCRdb, only in-frame clones are kept and a portion is missing. The sample includes 90,000 to 95,000 clones, over 85% seen only once; the top ten take over 5.5%. The clonotype was recovered from a human donor in good health. The sample comprised CD8+ T cells sorted from blood. The chain employs TRBV29-1 and TRBJ1-2, with D possibly matching TRBD1 (5 bases). The CDR3 region has the DNA TGCAGCGTTGTACGGTCCGGGGACCCGGGGTATGGCTACACCTTC. This encodes CSVVRSGDPGYGYTF.